This T cell receptor (beta chain) was identified in a study of control samples from healthy donors and cancer patients. Produced via immunoSEQ multiplex PCR; TCRdb's table is partial and in-frame only. The table lists over 100,000 clones, 92% of them singletons, with less than 2.5% in the top ten. The CDR3 consists of 12 residues. Trimming took off 0 bases at V and 12 bases at J, with 11 bases between the two ends. Looked up from germline, CDR1 is SEHNR and CDR2 is FQNEAQ (reference sequence). The sample taken for sequencing was blood. The sequence was collected from a woman in her 50s in good health. V usage is TRBV7-9 and J usage is TRBJ1-1; D is unresolved. CDR3 in DNA: TGTGCCAGCAGCTTAGCAACGGGAGGTACTTTCTTT. Translating gives CASSLATGGTFF.